This TCR beta chain was retrieved from a study of OX40 agonist ivuxolimab in advanced cancers. Across the whole study: Patients receiving dose escalation had hepatocellular carcinoma, melanoma, renal cell or head and neck cancer.

Repertoires were generated with immunoSEQ multiplex PCR, while TCRdb's copy carries only in-frame clones and drops some. The sample shows some 70,000 clones, around 81% of them seen only once. Germline assignment: CDR1 SGHKS and CDR2 YYEKEE (reference sequence). The CDR3 extends over 16 amino acids. V lost 6 bases, J lost 4 bases, and 13 bases stayed unmatched. The rearrangement joins TRBV5-5 to TRBJ2-5; TRBD1 aligns across 9 bases. This receptor was identified in an adult with an advanced solid tumor such as melanoma, head and neck, liver or kidney cancer. The sequencing here drew on CD4+ or CD8+ T cells sorted from blood, taken in a trial of the OX40 agonist ivuxolimab. CDR3 protein: CASTSLGTGLSETQYF. The CDR3 nucleotides are TGTGCCAGCACCTCCCTAGGGACAGGGCTTTCAGAGACCCAGTACTTC.